This TCR beta chain was captured in a study of CD8+ T cells in alopecia areata. Study as a whole: Treatment of the treated patients consisted of oral tofacitinib, 5 to 10 mg twice daily.

RNA, once extracted, was reverse transcribed into cDNA for use as the sequencing template. TCRdb keeps only in-frame clones here, not all; method: immunoSEQ multiplex PCR. The repertoire includes 120,000 or so clones, 58% of them detected once, and less than 5.5% sits in the top ten. The trim removed 7 bases at V and 3 bases at J, leaving 5 bases unmatched. Germline V gene data show CDR1 as MNHEY and CDR2 as SMNVEV (reference sequence). CDR3 length: 14 residues. The starting material was CD4+ T cells sorted from blood, obtained at week 0. J is TRBJ2-2 and V is TRBV27, with 7 bases fitting TRBD1. The sequence was obtained from a human donor with alopecia areata. DNA for the CDR3: TGTGCCAGCAACAGGGGCACTCACACCGGGGAGCTGTTTTTT. Translated: CASNRGTHTGELFF.